The 30 T cell receptor beta chains given below trace back to one sample, sequenced in a study of blood T cells in healthy people across ages. Alongside a J-beta primer mix, a sample-barcoded 5' primer served in a second PCR lasting about 7 to 12 cycles. Using its own MiXCR run on the 5' RACE reads, TCRdb lists one record per CDR3 protein. This sample has around 900,000 distinct CDR3 sequences, with roughly 47% found just once. Source material: blood. These receptors were obtained from a woman aged 60-75 years in good health.

A few counts support this clonotype. V usage is TRBV20-1 and J usage is TRBJ2-1; weak D call: TRBD2 (6 bases). Per germline, CDR1 DFQATT and CDR2 SNEGSKA (reference sequence). CDR3 length: 11 residues. The CDR3: CSAWAGNEQFF. For the CDR3, the DNA is TGCAGCGCCTGGGCGGGAAATGAGCAGTTCTTC.

The rearrangement links TRBV7-6 to TRBJ2-7; 9 bases are a match to TRBD1. The last part of the DNA fits TRBJ2-5 better; the J call may be wrong. This CDR3 comprises 17 residues. Germline V CDR1 and CDR2: SGHVS, FNYEAQ. The CDR3 sequence: CASSLVRKVDRGATQYF. For the CDR3, the DNA is TGTGCCAGCAGCTTAGTCCGGAAGGTGGACAGGGGAGCGACCCAGTACTTC.

This clonotype appeared many times. J is TRBJ2-7 and V is TRBV28; 12 bases match TRBD2. V was pared by 10 bases and J by 6 bases, with 13 bases of the junction left unmatched. Germline lookup yields CDR1 MDHEN and CDR2 SYDVKM. This CDR3 comprises 15 residues. As DNA, the CDR3 is TGTGCCACTTTACCAATCGGACTAGCGGGGAGCGAGCAGTACTTC. Translation: CATLPIGLAGSEQYF.

The chain is built from TRBV5-5 and TRBJ2-5, with 10 bases identical to TRBD1. CDR1 and CDR2 from the germline V gene are SGHKS and YYEKEE (reference sequence). The V segment lost 5 bases and the J segment 3 bases; nucleotides outside the gene matches: 4. CDR3 length equals 14 residues. CDR3 nucleotide sequence: TGTGCCAGCAGAGCCGGACAGGGGGAAGAGACCCAGTACTTC. Translated: CASRAGQGEETQYF.

This clonotype was counted between two and nine times. The V and J genes are TRBV28 and TRBJ2-3; 7 bases line up with TRBD1. The CDR3 consists of 17 residues. CDR1 MDHEN and CDR2 SYDVKM come from the germline V gene. The junction had 9 bases not matched to a gene; V was cut back by 3 bases and J by 0 bases. The CDR3 region is CASSLPITGASTDTQYF. Written as DNA, the CDR3 is TGTGCCAGCAGTTTGCCTATTACAGGGGCCAGCACAGATACGCAGTATTTT.

The CDR3 loop is CSARGGSLTSRIDNEQFF. In DNA, the CDR3 is TGCAGTGCTAGAGGGGGCTCCTTGACTAGTCGGATCGACAATGAGCAGTTCTTC. The chain is built from TRBV20-1 and TRBJ2-1, with D possibly TRBD2 on 6 matching bases. This CDR3 region has 18 residues. Between the trimmed V and J ends, which lost 1 base and 5 bases, there was a span of 24 bases. Germline-derived CDR1 and CDR2 are DFQATT and SNEGSKA (reference sequence).

The V and J genes are TRBV4-3 and TRBJ2-5; 10 nucleotides agree with TRBD2. V lost 2 bases, J lost 7 bases, and 4 bases stayed unmatched. Germline loops: CDR1 LGHNA, CDR2 YSLEER. The CDR3 loop spans 14 amino acids. The CDR3 DNA is TGCGCCAGCAGCCAAACCAGCGGGAGGGGGACCCAGTACTTC. Its translation is CASSQTSGRGTQYF.

This clonotype came up once. The genes are TRBV6-2 or TRBV6-3 and TRBJ1-1; tentative D call: TRBD1 (5 bases). V was pared by 4 bases and J by 0 bases, with 12 bases between. The CDR3 totals 15 residues. From germline, CDR1 is MNHEY and CDR2 SVGEGT. CDR3 amino acids: CASSFWGNLNTEAFF. The CDR3 DNA is TGTGCCAGCAGTTTTTGGGGGAATTTGAACACTGAAGCTTTCTTT.

The chain employs TRBV20-1 and TRBJ2-1; maybe TRBD1 (5 bases). The CDR3 totals 15 residues. Looked up from germline, CDR1 is DFQATT and CDR2 is SNEGSKA (reference sequence). The germline V and J ends were trimmed by 3 bases and 3 bases, with 15 bases remaining between them. In DNA, the CDR3 is TGCAGTGCTAGTGAGGAAACAGGTTACTACAATGAGCAGTTCTTC. Translation: CSASEETGYYNEQFF.

The rearrangement links TRBV4-1 to TRBJ2-5, with D possibly TRBD1 on 6 matching bases. V was trimmed by 5 bases and J by 3 bases, leaving 16 bases between them. Germline V gene lookup returns CDR1 MGHRA and CDR2 YSYEKL. CDR3 length equals 15 residues. This CDR3 reads CASSSIGQNKETQYF. The CDR3 region has the DNA TGCGCCAGCAGCTCAATCGGACAGAATAAAGAGACCCAGTACTTC.

This chain links TRBV10-3 with TRBJ2-6; 8 positions match TRBD1. V dropped 6 bases and J dropped 5; count of bases not matched to a gene: 15. CDR1 and CDR2 (germline): ENHRY, SYGVKD. This CDR3 has 18 amino acids. CDR3 coding DNA: TGTGCCATCAGCGCATTCGTTCAGGGGGCGAATAGGGCCAACGTCCTGACTTTC. Translated: CAISAFVQGANRANVLTF.

The chain uses TRBV7-2 and TRBJ2-1; D is undetermined. The CDR3 totals 11 residues. Trimming removed 7 bases at V and 8 bases at J, with 9 bases between. Germline V gene lookup returns CDR1 SGHTA and CDR2 FQGNSA. The CDR3, as DNA: TGTGCCAGCACCAATTTTGATGAGCAGTTCTTC. As protein: CASTNFDEQFF.

The chain couples TRBV7-9 to TRBJ2-5; D might be TRBD1 (9 bases). The J call could be wrong; TRBJ2-7 is a better fit for the DNA end. Germline values: CDR1 SEHNR, CDR2 FQNEAQ (reference sequence). The CDR3 is 16 residues long. The chain's CDR3 is CASSSGTGILLHEQYF. The CDR3 DNA reads as TGTGCCAGCAGTAGCGGGACAGGGATTTTACTGCACGAGCAGTACTTC.

J is TRBJ1-2 and V is TRBV12-3 or TRBV12-4; D is unresolved. The length of the CDR3 is 12 residues. V lost 5 bases, J lost 0 bases, and 4 bases lay in between. CDR3 amino acids: CASSNTNYGYTF. DNA of the CDR3: TGTGCCAGCAGTAATACTAACTATGGCTACACCTTC.

This chain connects TRBV6-1 to TRBJ2-1, with TRBD2 matching over 14 bases. The germline V gene encodes CDR1 MNHNS and CDR2 SASEGT. CDR3 length equals 14 residues. With V trimmed by 7 bases and J by 9 bases, 5 bases remained unmatched. The CDR3 sequence: CASTRLAGGGEQFF. The CDR3 DNA is TGTGCCAGCACTAGACTAGCGGGAGGGGGTGAGCAGTTCTTC.

The chain uses TRBV4-2 and TRBJ2-5; no firm D call. CDR1 and CDR2 from the germline V gene are LGHNA and YNFKEQ. The CDR3 is made up of 14 amino acids. Trimming took 2 bases from V and 3 from J, leaving 10 bases between them. In nucleotides, the CDR3 is TGTGCCAGCAGCCAAACGTACCTTAAAGAGACCCAGTACTTC. Translating gives CASSQTYLKETQYF.

CDR3 sequence: CASSQGERGYEQYF. CDR3 bases: TGTGCCAGCAGTCAAGGGGAAAGAGGGTACGAGCAGTACTTC. The rearrangement links TRBV6-1 to TRBJ2-7; D tentatively reads TRBD1 or TRBD2 (5 bases each). CDR3 length: 14 amino acids. Germline CDR1 reads MNHNS; CDR2 reads SASEGT. The ends were cut back, 5 bases at V and 4 bases at J, with 15 bases in the middle.

The chain combines TRBV7-2 with TRBJ2-3; weak D call: TRBD2 (5 bases). The ends were cut back, 5 bases at V and 0 bases at J, with 12 bases in the middle. Germline CDR1 is SGHTA and CDR2 is FQGNSA. This CDR3 contains 15 residues. CDR3 amino acids: CASSLSGSSTDTQYF. The CDR3 DNA is TGTGCCAGCAGCCTCTCGGGGTCCAGCACAGATACGCAGTATTTT.

The chain joins TRBV20-1 to TRBJ2-3, with 8 bases matching TRBD2. V trimming: 0 bases; J trimming: 2 bases; junction bases outside the gene matches: 16. CDR1 and CDR2 from the germline V gene are DFQATT and SNEGSKA (reference sequence). The CDR3 sequence is 19 residues long. CDR3 sequence reads: CSARDLGSRSGKNTDTQYF. For the CDR3, the DNA is TGCAGTGCTAGAGATCTTGGTAGCCGTAGCGGGAAGAACACAGATACGCAGTATTTT.

This clonotype has just a few counts. This chain joins TRBV7-7 and TRBJ2-3, with D unclear. V lost 2 bases to trimming and J lost 6 bases, with 9 bases between them. The CDR3 consists of 13 residues. Germline CDR1 is SSHAT and CDR2 is FNYEAQ (reference sequence). CDR3 region: CASSLRVSDTQYF. The CDR3 region has the DNA TGTGCCAGCAGCTTAAGAGTTTCCGATACGCAGTATTTT.

The sample holds a few counts of this clonotype. This chain joins TRBV5-1 and TRBJ1-1; no reliable D call. CDR3 length equals 13 residues. Trimming pared 4 bases from V and 4 bases from J, leaving 11 bases between. Germline V lookup: CDR1 SGHRS, CDR2 YFSETQ. CDR3 coding DNA: TGCGCCAGCAGCCCGCAGACCGTCACTGAAGCTTTCTTT. Its translation: CASSPQTVTEAFF.

The CDR3: CASSVVAGLASPLHF. Here the CDR3 DNA reads TGTGCCAGCAGCGTGGTGGCAGGGCTAGCGTCACCCCTCCACTTT. The chain couples TRBV7-9 to TRBJ1-6; weak D call: TRBD1 (5 bases). CDR1 and CDR2 (germline): SEHNR, FQNEAQ (reference sequence). Between the trimmed V and J ends, which lost 5 bases and 10 bases, there was a span of 18 bases. The length of the CDR3 is 15 residues. The variable domain in full, completed from reference TRBV7-9 and TRBJ1-6, reads DTGVSQNPRHKITKRGQNVTFRCDPISEHNRLYWYRQTLGQGPEFLTYFQNEAQLEKSRLLSDRFSAERPKGSFSTLEIQRTEQGDSAMYLCASSVVAGLASPLHFGNGTRLTVT.

The chain employs TRBV20-1 and TRBJ2-7, with 13 bases identical to TRBD2. Per the germline V gene, CDR1 is DFQATT and CDR2 is SNEGSKA (reference sequence). V trimming: 3 bases; J trimming: 3 bases; junction bases outside the gene matches: 2. The CDR3 sequence is 14 residues long. CDR3 sequence (DNA): TGCAGTGCTAGGACTAGCGGGAGGAACTACGAGCAGTACTTC. As protein: CSARTSGRNYEQYF.

This clonotype was counted a few times. This chain connects TRBV30 to TRBJ2-3; D not certain. Germline V gene sequence: CDR1 GTSNPN, CDR2 SVGIG (reference sequence). The V end lost 4 bases, the J end lost 4 bases, and 6 bases lay between the germline ends. The CDR3 is 11 residues long. In DNA form, the CDR3 reads TGTGCCTGGACTGCAGCAGATACGCAGTATTTT. Its protein is CAWTAADTQYF.

V gene TRBV20-1 combines with J gene TRBJ2-3; maybe TRBD2 (6 bases). The germline CDR1 and CDR2 sequences are DFQATT and SNEGSKA (reference sequence). The CDR3 is made up of 15 amino acids. Trimming stripped 4 bases from V and 0 bases from J, with 14 bases between. DNA of the CDR3: TGCAGTGCTAACGCTTTGGCGGGGAGCACAGATACGCAGTATTTT. Its protein is CSANALAGSTDTQYF.

On this clonotype: The DNA is left out, because the CDR3 cannot be placed on it with certainty; the CDR3 is given as TCRdb lists it. The CDR3 reads CSTSGLLTDTQYF. The V and J genes are TRBV20-1 and TRBJ2-3; the DNA was not compared with TRBD2, the D call given in the table. The CDR3 spans 13 amino acids, including both terminal residues. The germline V gene encodes CDR1 DFQATT and CDR2 SNEGSKA (reference sequence).

The chain employs TRBV4-2 and TRBJ2-5; 8 bases align to TRBD1. Per the germline V gene, CDR1 is LGHNA and CDR2 is YNFKEQ. V shed 2 bases, J shed 5 bases, and the junction held 7 bases outside the gene matches. The CDR3 is 15 residues long. CDR3 in amino acids: CASSQPDRDMETQYF. The DNA for the CDR3 is TGTGCCAGCAGCCAACCGGACAGGGACATGGAGACCCAGTACTTC.

The chain employs TRBV20-1 and TRBJ1-4; 7 bases fit TRBD1. V trimming: 3 bases; J trimming: 4 bases; junction bases outside the gene matches: 2. The CDR3 is 13 residues long. CDR1 and CDR2 (germline): DFQATT, SNEGSKA (reference sequence). CDR3 protein: CSASRDSNEKLFF. In DNA, the CDR3 is TGCAGTGCTAGCCGGGACAGTAATGAAAAACTGTTTTTT.

The chain carries TRBV20-1 and TRBJ1-1; TRBD1 aligns across 9 bases. The J segment lost 5 bases and the V segment lost 6 bases, leaving 13 bases of the junction unmatched. CDR1 is DFQATT, CDR2 SNEGSKA, per germline (reference sequence). The CDR3 spans 15 residues. CDR3 protein: CSAPPGQGQVTEAFF. The CDR3 DNA reads TGCAGTGCGCCACCGGGACAGGGACAGGTGACTGAAGCTTTCTTT.

Regarding this clonotype: One junction end does not reproduce the germline sequence, and a read error may be involved. The chain employs TRBV7-2 and TRBJ2-1; the D gene is possibly TRBD2 (5 bases). Germline CDR1 is SGHTA and CDR2 is FQGNSA. The CDR3 sequence is 17 residues long. The CDR3 DNA follows: TGTGCCAGCAGCCGACGTGAGGGCGTCCCCTCCTACAGTGAGCAGTTCTTC. Its translation is CASSRREGVPSYSEQFF.